Shown below are 5 T cell receptor beta chains from a single sample sequenced in a study of early T cells in non-severe SARS-CoV-2 infection. TCRdb redid the calling of the 5' RACE reads with MiXCR, one entry per CDR3 protein. Of over 75,000 distinct CDR3 sequences in the sample, approximately 13% were seen once. The sequenced sample was whole blood. The receptors shown here come from an adult who was a healthcare worker with PCR-confirmed SARS-CoV-2 infection or an uninfected control (not recorded which).

The CDR3 spells CASTERLAYEQYF. The DNA of the CDR3 is TGCGCCAGCACCGAAAGGCTTGCCTACGAGCAGTACTTC. The chain employs TRBV10-2 and TRBJ2-7; no definite D call. Looked up from germline, CDR1 is WSHSY and CDR2 is SAAADI. V was clipped by 7 bases and J by 2 bases, with 12 bases between them. This CDR3 contains 13 residues.

The chain carries TRBV20-1 and TRBJ2-3; D is perhaps TRBD2 (6 bases). The CDR3 is made up of 16 amino acids. Germline V lookup: CDR1 DFQATT, CDR2 SNEGSKA (reference sequence). The germline V and J ends were trimmed by 6 bases and 6 bases, with 25 bases remaining between them. In nucleotides, the CDR3 is TGCAGTGCCCTACCCGGCGGGGCCAGGGATAGGGATACGCAGTATTTT. It translates to CSALPGGARDRDTQYF.

The gene calls are TRBV29-1 and TRBJ2-1, with D perhaps matching TRBD1 or TRBD2 (6 bases each). V shed 7 bases and J shed 6 bases, with 25 bases lying between them. In germline, CDR1 is SQVTM, CDR2 ANQGSEA. This CDR3 comprises 16 residues. The CDR3 DNA is TGCAGCGCCTACCGGGGGACAAACCTCCGGGCCAATGAGCAGTTCTTC. This codes for CSAYRGTNLRANEQFF.

This clonotype was seen repeatedly, ten times or more. The chain couples TRBV6-6 to TRBJ2-5; no firm D call. The V gene lost 8 bases and the J gene lost 5 bases, with 9 bases spanning the gap. The CDR3 is 11 residues long. The V gene's germline CDR1 is MNHNY and CDR2 SVGAGI (reference sequence). CDR3 loop: CASLLRETQYF. The CDR3, as DNA: TGTGCCAGCTTACTACGGGAGACCCAGTACTTC.

There are many counts of this clonotype. The CDR3 nucleotides are TGCAGTGCGGCCCACCAAGAGACCCAGTACTTC. Protein sequence: CSAAHQETQYF. The rearrangement joins TRBV20-1 to TRBJ2-5; D unresolved. The germline V gene encodes CDR1 DFQATT and CDR2 SNEGSKA (reference sequence). The CDR3 covers 11 residues. V was pared by 6 bases and J by 0 bases, with 5 bases between.